Presented here are 13 T cell receptor beta chains from one specimen sequenced in a study of T cells in Graves' hyperthyroidism and ophthalmopathy. Researchers took RNA transcripts and amplified the TCR beta CDR3 regions from them. The HTBI primer set was used in a first-round RT-PCR of the TCR CDR3. MiXCR, run by TCRdb on the multiplex PCR reads, gives a single entry per CDR3 protein. This table holds hundreds of thousands of distinct CDR3 sequences, roughly 15% found once. Sequenced: blood. The receptors stem from a middle-aged woman with Graves' ophthalmopathy.

This clonotype was counted many times. The CDR3 coding sequence is TGTGCCAGCAGTTTAAGGGCAGGGTTGGAAGAGACCCAGTACTTC. Amino acids: CASSLRAGLEETQYF. The J gene is TRBJ2-5, the V gene TRBV12-3 or TRBV12-4; maybe TRBD1 (5 bases). The length of the CDR3 is 15 residues. Deletions cut 2 bases from V and 3 bases from J, with 13 bases between.

CDR3 in amino acids: CASSWGQGITEAFF. CDR3 DNA: TGTGCCAGCAGTTGGGGACAGGGGATTACTGAAGCTTTCTTT. This chain links TRBV12-3 or TRBV12-4 with TRBJ1-1; TRBD1 aligns across 10 bases. CDR3 length: 14 residues. With 4 bases clipped from V and 5 bases from J, the junction kept 4 bases outside the gene matches.

This clonotype was detected only a few times. Written as DNA, the CDR3 is TGTGCCAGTAACGCGGACAGACTCTCCTACGAGCAGTACTTC. This sequence encodes CASNADRLSYEQYF. The rearrangement joins TRBV7-9 to TRBJ2-7; perhaps TRBD1 as D (6 bases). Germline loops: CDR1 SEHNR, CDR2 FQNEAQ (reference sequence). This CDR3 is built from 14 residues. V dropped 9 bases and J dropped 0 bases, with 15 bases sitting between them.

The rearrangement links TRBV7-2 to TRBJ2-5, with D maybe TRBD1 (5 bases). The length of the CDR3 is 16 residues. Looked up from germline, CDR1 is SGHTA and CDR2 is FQGNSA. Trimming removed 0 bases from V and 2 bases from J, with 13 bases in between. CDR3 loop: CASSLALRQIQETQYF. The CDR3 DNA follows: TGTGCCAGCAGCTTAGCGCTAAGACAGATTCAAGAGACCCAGTACTTC.

In its sample, this clonotype was seen many times. The V gene is TRBV19, the J gene TRBJ2-5; D possibly matches TRBD1 or TRBD2 (5 bases each). The ends were cut back, 3 bases at V and 5 bases at J, with 10 bases in the middle. This CDR3 is built from 13 residues. In germline, CDR1 is LNHDA, CDR2 SQIVND (reference sequence). DNA of the CDR3: TGTGCCAGTAGTATGAGGGGAGTGGAGACCCAGTACTTC. It yields the protein CASSMRGVETQYF.

This chain connects TRBV7-3 to TRBJ2-7; D might be TRBD1 or TRBD2, each matching 5 bases. Germline CDR1 is SGHTA and CDR2 is FQGTGA. The CDR3 is 14 amino acids. Trimming removed 5 bases at V and 9 bases at J, with 20 bases between. The CDR3 nucleotides are TGTGCCAGCAGCCCCTCCGGACTGCGTGGGGGGCAGTACTTC. This sequence encodes CASSPSGLRGGQYF. Full variable domain (remainder filled in from reference TRBV7-3 and TRBJ2-7): GAGVSQTPSNKVTEKGKYVELRCDPISGHTALYWYRQSLGQGPEFLIYFQGTGAADDSGLPNDRFFAVRPEGSVSTLKIQRTERGDSAVYLCASSPSGLRGGQYFGPGTRLTVT.

The chain joins TRBV5-1 to TRBJ2-7; 10 nucleotides match TRBD2. Unmatched junction bases numbered 16, after V lost 7 bases and J lost 9 bases. Looked up from germline, CDR1 is SGHRS and CDR2 is YFSETQ. This CDR3 spans 15 amino acids. The CDR3 here is CASSVAGGPFSPQYF. CDR3 DNA: TGCGCCAGCTCCGTAGCGGGAGGACCCTTTTCGCCGCAGTACTTC.

V is TRBV30 and J is TRBJ2-7, with TRBD1 matching 9 bases. Germline CDR1 GTSNPN, CDR2 SVGIG (reference sequence). The CDR3 loop spans 13 amino acids. The trim removed 2 bases at V and 3 bases at J, leaving 2 bases unmatched. CDR3 DNA sequence: TGTGCCTGGAGTCGGGACAGGGACTACGAGCAGTACTTC. Its translation is CAWSRDRDYEQYF.

This clonotype appeared many times. The rearrangement links TRBV5-1 to TRBJ1-1; D perhaps matches TRBD1 (6 bases). Germline V gene data show CDR1 as SGHRS and CDR2 as YFSETQ. The CDR3 loop spans 14 amino acids. V was cut by 4 bases and J by 5 bases, with 15 bases left in between. This chain's CDR3 is CASSTDLRGTEAFF. The CDR3 DNA reads TGCGCCAGCAGCACGGACCTTAGGGGGACTGAAGCTTTCTTT.

This clonotype has a count of ten or more. J is TRBJ2-5 and V is TRBV29-1; TRBD1 might be the D (5 bases). The CDR3 runs to 11 residues. Looked up from germline, CDR1 is SQVTM and CDR2 is ANQGSEA. V was trimmed by 2 bases and J by 4 bases, leaving 5 bases between them. The CDR3 region is CSVERGETQYF. In DNA form, the CDR3 reads TGCAGCGTTGAAAGGGGAGAGACCCAGTACTTC.

CDR3 nucleotides: TGTGCCTACGGCCTTTACTCTGGAAACACCATATATTTT. Translated: CAYGLYSGNTIYF. The genes are TRBV30 and TRBJ1-3; D not resolved. CDR1 is GTSNPN and CDR2 is SVGIG in the germline V gene (reference sequence). The CDR3 has 13 amino acids. Trimming cost V 7 bases and J 0 bases, with 10 bases left between them.

Comment on this clonotype: This could be a read error, since a much larger clone is one nucleotide away. This chain uses TRBV9 with TRBJ2-5; 9 positions match TRBD2. The CDR3 is made up of 15 amino acids. Germline V gene lookup returns CDR1 SGDLS and CDR2 YYNGEE. CDR3 coding DNA: TGTGCCAGCAGCAGCGGGGCGGGAGGGACAGAGACCCGGTACTTC. Protein product: CASSSGAGGTETRYF. Supplemented by reference TRBV9 and TRBJ2-5, the full variable domain reads DSGVTQTPKHLITATGQRVTLRCSPRSGDLSVYWYQQSLDQGLQFLIQYYNGEERAKGNILERFSAQQFPDLHSELNLSSLELGDSALYFCASSSGAGGTETRYFGPGTRLLVL.

This clonotype was detected ten times or more. The J gene is TRBJ2-2, the V gene TRBV6-5, with 7 positions matching TRBD2. This CDR3 spans 15 amino acids. Germline V lookup: CDR1 MNHEY, CDR2 SVGAGI. The ends lost 8 bases at V and 8 bases at J; junction bases unmatched: 14. In DNA form, the CDR3 reads TGTGCCAGCTCCAATCTAGCGGATCACCGTGGGGAGCTGTTTTTT. Protein product: CASSNLADHRGELFF.